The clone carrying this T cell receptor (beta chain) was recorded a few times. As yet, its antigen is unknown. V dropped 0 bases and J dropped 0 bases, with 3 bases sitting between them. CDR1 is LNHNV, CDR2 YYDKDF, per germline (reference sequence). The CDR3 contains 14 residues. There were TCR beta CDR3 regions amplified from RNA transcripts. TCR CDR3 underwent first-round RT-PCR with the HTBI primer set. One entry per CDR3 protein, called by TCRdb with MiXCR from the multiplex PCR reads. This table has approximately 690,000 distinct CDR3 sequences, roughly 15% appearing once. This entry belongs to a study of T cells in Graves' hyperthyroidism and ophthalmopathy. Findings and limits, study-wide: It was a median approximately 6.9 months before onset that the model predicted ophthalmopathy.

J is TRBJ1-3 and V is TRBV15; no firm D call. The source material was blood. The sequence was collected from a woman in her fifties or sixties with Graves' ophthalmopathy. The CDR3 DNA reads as TGTGCCACCAGCAGAGACTACTCTGGAAACACCATATATTTT. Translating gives CATSRDYSGNTIYF.